Listed below are T cell receptor beta chains from one sample, sequenced in a study of PD-1 blockade in classical Hodgkin lymphoma. The data were produced by immunoSEQ multiplex PCR, yet TCRdb's version contains in-frame clones alone and is incomplete. The profile covers about 25,000 clones, with approximately 95% appearing a single time and about 4.3% taken by the ten largest. Input material: peripheral blood mononuclear cells (PBMCs). Receptors originate from a human donor with classical Hodgkin lymphoma. The CDR3 runs from the conserved cysteine through the conserved F or W. The D gene is left open where the match is weak. The size field is filled for only some rows; it gives once, few, many or a size class.

V gene	D gene	J gene	clone size	CDR3 DNA	CDR3 protein
TRBV11-2	-	TRBJ2-5	-	TGTGCCAGCGTAAGGGCGGGGAGCGAGACCCAGTACTTC	CASVRAGSETQYF
TRBV10-1	TRBD1	TRBJ2-7	-	TGCGCCAGCAGTGAGACCATGTGGGACAGGGTTTCCTACGAGCAGTACTTC	CASSETMWDRVSYEQYF
TRBV11-3	TRBD2	TRBJ2-1	-	TGTGCCAGCAGCCCCGGGACTAGCGTCGATGAGCAGTTCTTC	CASSPGTSVDEQFF
TRBV5-6	TRBD1	TRBJ1-5	-	TGTGCCAGCAGCTTGACCGGGACAGGGGATCAGCCCCAGCATTTT	CASSLTGTGDQPQHF
TRBV2	TRBD1	TRBJ1-4	-	TGTGCCAGCAGTGAAAGACAGGGGTTGGAAAAACTGTTTTTT	CASSERQGLEKLFF
TRBV30	TRBD2	TRBJ2-7	-	TGTGCCTGGGGAGGCGGGGGATGGGGCGAGCAGTACTTC	CAWGGGGWGEQYF
TRBV14	-	TRBJ1-2	-	TGTGCCAGCAGCCAATCCGCCCCGGGTCCCACCTTC	CASSQSAPGPTF
TRBV19	-	TRBJ1-3	-	TGTGCCAGTAGTAGGCCGGGCGGATCGTCTGGAAACACCATATATTTT	CASSRPGGSSGNTIYF
TRBV7-9	TRBD1	TRBJ1-2	-	TGTGCCAGCAGCTTAGATCCCCGCCAGTCTGGACAGGGTAACTATGGCTACACCTTC	CASSLDPRQSGQGNYGYTF
TRBV27	TRBD1	TRBJ2-7	-	TGTGCCAGCAGTCGGGGACAGGGCGGGTCCGAGCAGTACTTC	CASSRGQGGSEQYF
TRBV4-1	-	TRBJ1-1	-	TGCGCCAGCAGCCAACTTACGAAATCAGGTCCCCCAGAAGCTTTCTTT	CASSQLTKSGPPEAFF
TRBV4-3	-	TRBJ1-1	-	TGCGCCAGCAGCCAAGTTGGCAGGGGGAACACTGAAGCTTTCTTT	CASSQVGRGNTEAFF
TRBV11-3	-	TRBJ2-2	-	TGTGCCAGCAGCTTGGTCAGGGCGACCGGGGAGCTGTTTTTT	CASSLVRATGELFF
TRBV7-2	-	TRBJ1-3	-	TGTGCCAGCAGAAGAGACTCTGGAAACACCATATATTTT	CASRRDSGNTIYF
TRBV5-1	-	TRBJ2-1	-	TGCGCCAGCAGCTTGCAGGGAAGGAGGGACAATGAGCAGTTCTTC	CASSLQGRRDNEQFF
TRBV18	TRBD1	TRBJ1-1	once	TGTGCCAGCTCAATCGCCGGACAGGGGCCAAAGGACACTGAAGCTTTCTTT	CASSIAGQGPKDTEAFF
TRBV29-1	-	TRBJ1-2	-	TGCAGCGTTGAAGATCTAGAGGTATACTATGGCTACACCTTC	CSVEDLEVYYGYTF
TRBV6-5	-	TRBJ1-5	-	TGTGCCAGCAGCTATGGGGGGGGCAATCAGCCCCAGCATTTT	CASSYGGGNQPQHF
TRBV2	TRBD1	TRBJ1-1	-	TGTGCCAGCAGTGGAAGACAGGGTGGAAACACTGAAGCTTTCTTT	CASSGRQGGNTEAFF
TRBV9	TRBD1	TRBJ1-4	-	TGTGCCAGCAGCCCGTTAGGAGGGGGCGCCGAAAAACTGTTTTTT	CASSPLGGGAEKLFF
TRBV7-2	-	TRBJ2-3	-	TGTGCCAGCAGCTTAATCACAGATACGCAGTATTTT	CASSLITDTQYF
TRBV6-5	-	TRBJ1-5	-	TGTGCCAGCAGTTCAGGGGCTCAGCCCCAGCATTTT	CASSSGAQPQHF
TRBV7-9	-	TRBJ2-7	once	TGTGCCAGCACCCGAGGAGAGGGGAACGAGCAGTACTTC	CASTRGEGNEQYF
TRBV5-6	TRBD2	TRBJ2-1	-	TGTGCCAGCAGCACCAGCCTAACTAGCGGGGGGTTCGGTGAGCAGTTCTTC	CASSTSLTSGGFGEQFF
TRBV7-9	-	TRBJ1-1	-	TGTGCCAGCAGCATACAGAACTCAAACACTGAAGCTTTCTTT	CASSIQNSNTEAFF
TRBV19	TRBD1	TRBJ1-2	-	TGTGCCAGTAGTCTCAGGACAGGGTGGGATGGCTACACCTTC	CASSLRTGWDGYTF
TRBV6-6	-	TRBJ2-7	-	TGTGCCACCTCAACGAGGGCCTCCTACGAGCAGTACTTC	CATSTRASYEQYF
TRBV4-3	-	TRBJ1-2	once	TGCGCCAGCAGCCAAGTCGGCAGCTCAATTAACTATGGCTACACCTTC	CASSQVGSSINYGYTF
TRBV4-2	-	TRBJ1-2	-	TGTGCCAGCAGCGGCTCAGGGAACTATGGCTACACCTTC	CASSGSGNYGYTF
TRBV9	-	TRBJ1-5	-	TGTGCCAGCAGCTTACGTCCGGATCAGCCCCAGCATTTT	CASSLRPDQPQHF
TRBV10-3	TRBD1	TRBJ1-6	-	TGTGCCATCGCGGGGACAGAGGGTAATTCACCCCTCCACTTT	CAIAGTEGNSPLHF
TRBV7-9	TRBD2	TRBJ2-1	-	TGTGCCAGCAGCTCGCTGACTAGCGGGAGATATGAGCAGTTCTTC	CASSSLTSGRYEQFF
TRBV7-2	TRBD2	TRBJ2-3	-	TGTGCCAGCAGCTTAGAGGTGGCGGGGGGGCCAGGAGATACGCAGTATTTT	CASSLEVAGGPGDTQYF
TRBV7-2	-	TRBJ2-7	-	TGTGCCAGCAGCCGTGGGCTGGCGGGGCCAACCTACGAGCAGTACTTC	CASSRGLAGPTYEQYF
TRBV7-9	-	TRBJ2-7	-	TGTGCCAGCAGTTTTAACCCTCTCTCCTACGAGCAGTACTTC	CASSFNPLSYEQYF
TRBV21-1	-	TRBJ2-7	-	TGTGCCAGCAGCAAAGCATTCCAGAGAGCCTTCTACGAGCAGTACTTC	CASSKAFQRAFYEQYF
TRBV30	-	TRBJ1-6	-	TGTGCCTGGAGCCCCGGCCAGGGAAATTCACCCCTCCACTTT	CAWSPGQGNSPLHF
TRBV30	-	TRBJ2-3	-	TGTGCCTGGAGTGACTATATAGCGCCTGGGGATACGCAGTATTTT	CAWSDYIAPGDTQYF
TRBV28	TRBD1	TRBJ2-2	-	TGTGCCAGCATCGCCGGGACAGGTCTCGACACCGGGGAGCTGTTTTTT	CASIAGTGLDTGELFF
TRBV9	-	TRBJ1-1	once	TGTGCCAGCAGCGAAGGGCTTTACAGCGAAGCTTTCTTT	CASSEGLYSEAFF
TRBV6-1	-	TRBJ1-6	-	TGTGCCAGCAGAGAGGGGCCTTATAATTCACCCCTCCACTTT	CASREGPYNSPLHF
TRBV9	-	TRBJ2-7	-	TGTGCCAGCAGCGTAGACCCTGAATACGAGCAGTACTTC	CASSVDPEYEQYF
TRBV18	TRBD2	TRBJ2-7	-	TGTGCCAGCTCACCAGTTCTAGCGGAGTTCTACGAGCAGTACTTC	CASSPVLAEFYEQYF
TRBV28	-	TRBJ2-7	-	TGTGCCAGCACAGGCAACTACGAGCAGTACTTC	CASTGNYEQYF
TRBV5-6	-	TRBJ2-1	-	TGTGCCAGCAGCTTGGAACAGGACTACAATGAGCAGTTCTTC	CASSLEQDYNEQFF
TRBV27	-	TRBJ1-5	-	TGTGCCAGCAGGAGTTTCTATAGCAATCAGCCCCAGCATTTT	CASRSFYSNQPQHF
TRBV6-1	-	TRBJ1-4	-	TGTGCCAGCAGTGGAGTTGAATGGGGCAACCATGAAAAACTGTTTTTT	CASSGVEWGNHEKLFF
TRBV5-4	-	TRBJ2-1	-	TGTGCCAGCAGCTTGGGGGGACCCACTCTCTCCTACAATGAGCAGTTCTTC	CASSLGGPTLSYNEQFF